The 29 T cell receptor beta chains given below trace back to one sample, sequenced in a study of blood T cell repertoires in COVID-19. Sequenced by immunoSEQ multiplex PCR; TCRdb stores in-frame clones only, minus some. The sample yields about 340,000 clones, 65% to 85% seen once. Sequencing input: peripheral blood. Source of these receptors: a man younger than 40 with active or convalescent COVID-19.

The rearrangement joins TRBV6-1 to TRBJ1-1; D is ambiguous. Per germline, CDR1 MNHNS and CDR2 SASEGT. Trimming took 3 bases from V and 0 from J, leaving 8 bases between them. The CDR3 has 14 residues. The CDR3 region has the DNA TGTGCCAGCAGTGATCGGGGTCTGAACACTGAAGCTTTCTTT. Residues: CASSDRGLNTEAFF.

The chain recombines TRBV5-8 with TRBJ1-2, with D maybe TRBD1 (6 bases). This CDR3 region has 12 residues. Germline CDR1 reads SGHTS; CDR2 reads YDEGEE. V lost 3 bases, J lost 8 bases, and 11 bases lay in between. CDR3 sequence (DNA): TGTGCCAGCAGCTCTTCAGGGGTGGGCTACACCTTC. Its translation is CASSSSGVGYTF.

The rearrangement joins TRBV6-2 or TRBV6-3 to TRBJ2-3, with 14 bases matching TRBD2. The CDR3 contains 19 residues. With 6 bases clipped from V and 0 bases from J, the junction kept 11 bases outside the gene matches. The germline gives CDR1 MNHEY, CDR2 SVGEGT. The chain's CDR3 is CASSLGTSGSTLSTDTQYF. CDR3 DNA: TGTGCCAGCAGCCTCGGGACTAGCGGGAGTACTCTCAGCACAGATACGCAGTATTTT.

The chain recombines TRBV30 with TRBJ2-3; 7 bases match TRBD2. This CDR3 is built from 14 residues. Germline V gene sequence: CDR1 GTSNPN, CDR2 SVGIG (reference sequence). The V gene end was trimmed by 4 bases and the J gene end by 1 base; junction bases not matched to a gene: 5. The CDR3 DNA follows: TGTGCCTGGACGGCGGGGGACCGCACAGATACGCAGTATTTT. This gives the protein CAWTAGDRTDTQYF.

This chain links TRBV18 with TRBJ2-5; TRBD2 agrees at 15 bases. This CDR3 contains 18 residues. From germline, CDR1 is KGHSH and CDR2 LQKENI. V was clipped by 2 bases and J by 1 base; unmatched bases: 5. CDR3 sequence reads: CASSPYGTSGGSQETQYF. The CDR3, as DNA: TGTGCCAGCTCACCATATGGGACTAGCGGGGGGAGCCAAGAGACCCAGTACTTC.

A few counts support this clone. The V gene is TRBV19, the J gene TRBJ1-1, with 12 bases identical to TRBD1. CDR1 and CDR2 (germline): LNHDA, SQIVND (reference sequence). The length of the CDR3 is 15 residues. Trimming took 7 bases from V and 10 from J; bases not matched to a gene: 13. The CDR3 DNA is TGTGCCAGTACCGCCACCGGGACAGGGGGCGAAGGAGCTTTCTTT. Its translation: CASTATGTGGEGAFF.

This chain connects TRBV9 to TRBJ2-1; 8 nucleotides agree with TRBD1. This CDR3 has 16 amino acids. Germline CDR1 SGDLS, CDR2 YYNGEE. V was pared by 4 bases and J by 4 bases, with 10 bases of the junction left unmatched. In nucleotides, the CDR3 is TGTGCCAGCAGCCCACGGACAGGGAGCGGGTACAATGAGCAGTTCTTC. It yields the protein CASSPRTGSGYNEQFF.

J is TRBJ1-5 and V is TRBV20-1, with D possibly matching TRBD1 (5 bases). Germline V gene lookup returns CDR1 DFQATT and CDR2 SNEGSKA (reference sequence). CDR3 length equals 16 residues. Deletions cut 3 bases from V and 7 bases from J, with 22 bases between. In DNA, the CDR3 is TGCAGTGCTAGTCGTCCAGGGTTGGATAGAGAGCAGCCCCAGCATTTT. Translation gives CSASRPGLDREQPQHF.

This clone has just one count. This chain links TRBV7-3 with TRBJ2-5, with a possible D match to TRBD2 (6 bases). From germline, CDR1 is SGHTA and CDR2 FQGTGA. This CDR3 is built from 16 residues. The ends were cut back, 2 bases at V and 2 bases at J, with 15 bases in the middle. CDR3 nucleotide sequence: TGTGCCAGCAGCTTAGTCGGGGGACTCCCTCAAGAGACCCAGTACTTC. It translates to CASSLVGGLPQETQYF.

V gene TRBV15 combines with J gene TRBJ2-7; tentative D call: TRBD1 (5 bases). The germline V gene has CDR1 LNHNV and CDR2 YYDKDF (reference sequence). The CDR3 runs to 14 residues. V lost 0 bases and J 3 bases, leaving 9 bases between the germline ends. The DNA for the CDR3 is TGTGCCACCAGCAGAGACCAGGGCTTCTACGAGCAGTACTTC. Its protein is CATSRDQGFYEQYF.

The chain carries TRBV2 and TRBJ1-3; 7 nucleotides agree with TRBD1. Germline trimming cut 6 bases from V and 0 bases from J; bases unmatched to any gene: 5. CDR1 is SNHLY, CDR2 FYNNEI, per germline. The CDR3 totals 15 residues. The CDR3 sequence is CASSQDRTSGNTIYF. The CDR3 DNA is TGTGCCAGCAGCCAGGACAGGACCTCTGGAAACACCATATATTTT.

This clone occurred once. The rearrangement joins TRBV11-2 to TRBJ1-2; tentative D call: TRBD1 (6 bases). The V gene lost 5 bases and the J gene lost 2 bases, with 18 bases spanning the gap. Germline CDR1 SGHAT, CDR2 FQNNGV. The CDR3 length is 16 residues. In nucleotides, the CDR3 is TGTGCCAGCAGCACGATCGAACAGGGCCACAACTATGGCTACACCTTC. This codes for CASSTIEQGHNYGYTF.

V and J are TRBV11-3 and TRBJ1-5; D unresolved. Germline V lookup: CDR1 SGHNT, CDR2 YENEEA. The CDR3 is 13 residues long. Trimming removed 4 bases from V and 4 bases from J, with 8 bases in between. CDR3 in DNA: TGTGCCAGCAGCTCCTCGGGGAATCAGCCCCAGCATTTT. This encodes CASSSSGNQPQHF.

The chain couples TRBV24-1 to TRBJ1-2; D call uncertain. Germline lookup yields CDR1 KGHDR and CDR2 SFDVKD. The V and J ends lost 4 bases and 6 bases respectively, with 11 bases between them. The CDR3 has 13 residues. This chain's CDR3 is CATSDNTQDGYTF. The CDR3 DNA reads as TGTGCCACCAGTGACAATACCCAGGATGGCTACACCTTC.

V is TRBV11-3 and J is TRBJ2-1; 9 bases are a match to TRBD1. V trimming: 4 bases; J trimming: 7 bases; junction bases outside the gene matches: 11. The CDR3 loop spans 16 amino acids. Germline CDR1 SGHNT, CDR2 YENEEA. Here the CDR3 reads CASSSRRRTGENEQFF. The CDR3 DNA reads as TGTGCCAGCAGCTCCAGACGTAGGACAGGGGAGAATGAGCAGTTCTTC.

The chain joins TRBV15 to TRBJ2-3, with D uncertain. The germline V gene encodes CDR1 LNHNV and CDR2 YYDKDF (reference sequence). The CDR3 is 12 residues long. V lost 0 bases and J lost 6, with 4 bases in between. The CDR3 is CATSRDRDTQYF. The CDR3 DNA reads TGTGCCACCAGCAGAGACCGGGATACGCAGTATTTT.

The gene calls are TRBV9 and TRBJ1-1; D possibly corresponds to TRBD1 (5 bases). The V gene lost 3 bases and the J gene lost 1 base, with 10 bases spanning the gap. The CDR3 extends over 14 amino acids. Germline-derived CDR1 and CDR2 are SGDLS and YYNGEE. For the CDR3, the DNA is TGTGCCAGCAGCGGGGGGGTGGAGAACACTGAAGCTTTCTTT. This codes for CASSGGVENTEAFF. Full variable domain (rest looked up from reference TRBV9 and TRBJ1-1): DSGVTQTPKHLITATGQRVTLRCSPRSGDLSVYWYQQSLDQGLQFLIQYYNGEERAKGNILERFSAQQFPDLHSELNLSSLELGDSALYFCASSGGVENTEAFFGQGTRLTVV.

The gene calls are TRBV5-4 and TRBJ2-1, with D tentatively TRBD2 (6 bases). CDR1 is SGHNT and CDR2 is YYREEE in the germline V gene (reference sequence). The CDR3 contains 12 residues. V was pared by 0 bases and J by 11 bases, with 9 bases between. Here the CDR3 reads CASSLGGDQQFF. The CDR3 DNA reads TGTGCCAGCAGCTTGGGGGGGGACCAGCAGTTCTTC.

The chain recombines TRBV7-2 with TRBJ1-1, with TRBD1 identical over 7 bases. Germline lookup yields CDR1 SGHTA and CDR2 FQGNSA. This CDR3 is built from 15 residues. The trim removed 5 bases at V and 5 bases at J, leaving 11 bases unmatched. DNA for the CDR3: TGTGCCAGCAGCCCAGGGGGACGAGGCTCTACTGAAGCTTTCTTT. Translated: CASSPGGRGSTEAFF.

A few counts support this clone. V usage is TRBV7-2 and J usage is TRBJ1-5; perhaps TRBD1 as D (6 bases). CDR1 and CDR2 from the germline V gene are SGHTA and FQGNSA. CDR3 length: 15 residues. The ends were cut back, 3 bases at V and 5 bases at J, with 14 bases in the middle. CDR3 in amino acids: CASSLGATQDQPQHF. The CDR3 bases are TGTGCCAGCAGCTTGGGGGCCACTCAGGATCAGCCCCAGCATTTT.

V usage is TRBV7-2 and J usage is TRBJ1-2; D not certain. The V end lost 1 base, the J end lost 4 bases, and 10 bases lay between the germline ends. CDR3 length: 14 amino acids. Germline CDR1 and CDR2: SGHTA and FQGNSA. CDR3 DNA sequence: TGTGCCAGCAGCTTAGGAGGGCCCTCCTATGGCTACACCTTC. Protein sequence: CASSLGGPSYGYTF.

The chain uses TRBV19 and TRBJ1-5, with 8 bases lining up with TRBD1. Trimming at V came to 4 bases and at J to 1 base, leaving 3 bases not matched to a gene. The CDR3 extends over 15 amino acids. Germline V CDR1 and CDR2: LNHDA, SQIVND (reference sequence). Here the CDR3 DNA reads TGTGCCAGTAGTAGTGGACAGGGCAGCAATCAGCCCCAGCATTTT. Translation gives CASSSGQGSNQPQHF.

The chain carries TRBV11-3 and TRBJ2-3; a weak D match, TRBD2 (5 bases). V lost 8 bases to trimming and J lost 2 bases, with 17 bases between them. The CDR3 spans 15 residues. Germline assignment: CDR1 SGHNT and CDR2 YENEEA. CDR3 sequence (DNA): TGTGCCAGCGCACGGGGAACCGGTTACACAGATACGCAGTATTTT. It translates to CASARGTGYTDTQYF.

The chain employs TRBV2 and TRBJ2-2; 10 bases map to TRBD2. The CDR3 totals 16 residues. The V and J ends lost 1 base and 7 bases, in that order; junction bases with no gene match: 6. Germline V gene lookup returns CDR1 SNHLY and CDR2 FYNNEI. CDR3 sequence: CASSEGLAGEVGELFF. For the CDR3, the DNA is TGTGCCAGCAGTGAAGGCCTAGCGGGAGAGGTCGGGGAGCTGTTTTTT.

The chain has TRBV3-1 (or the pseudogene TRBV3-2) and TRBJ2-1, with D hard to call. Per germline, CDR1 LGHDT and CDR2 YNNKEL (reference sequence). Trimming left V 1 base short and J 9 bases short, with 13 bases between. CDR3 size: 14 residues. CDR3 DNA: TGTGCCAGCAGCCAAGGTGGCCCTGCTAGTGAGCAGTTCTTC. This sequence encodes CASSQGGPASEQFF.

The rearrangement links TRBV5-1 to TRBJ2-3, with D possibly TRBD2 on 6 matching bases. Germline V lookup: CDR1 SGHRS, CDR2 YFSETQ. Deletions cut 9 bases from V and 1 base from J, with 12 bases between. This CDR3 has 13 residues. The CDR3 protein is CATSWGGTDTQYF. Here the CDR3 DNA reads TGCGCCACCTCGTGGGGGGGCACAGATACGCAGTATTTT.

The chain has TRBV25-1 and TRBJ1-1; D remains unclear. V was trimmed by 0 bases and J by 4 bases, leaving 9 bases between them. The germline gives CDR1 MGHDK, CDR2 SYGVNS. The length of the CDR3 is 14 residues. The CDR3 nucleotides are TGTGCCAGCAGTGAATACGGGTTAGCCACTGAAGCTTTCTTT. It is translated as CASSEYGLATEAFF.

The CDR3 DNA sequence: TGTGCCAGCAGTTACGCCTCTAGCGGGAGCACAGATACGCAGTATTTT. Translated: CASSYASSGSTDTQYF. J is TRBJ2-3 and V is TRBV6-2 or TRBV6-3; 8 bases line up with TRBD2. The CDR3 covers 16 residues. The V segment lost 2 bases and the J segment 0 bases; nucleotides outside the gene matches: 4. Germline V gives CDR1 MNHEY, CDR2 SVGEGT.

V and J are TRBV9 and TRBJ1-4; 8 nucleotides align to TRBD1. J gave up 8 bases and V 0 bases, and 12 bases lay outside the gene matches. Germline CDR1 is SGDLS and CDR2 is YYNGEE. The CDR3 extends over 17 amino acids. In nucleotides, the CDR3 is TGTGCCAGCAGCGTAGAGGGGAGGCAGGGGGCTGGAGAAAAACTGTTTTTT. Protein: CASSVEGRQGAGEKLFF. Variable domain in full (rest from reference TRBV9 and TRBJ1-4): DSGVTQTPKHLITATGQRVTLRCSPRSGDLSVYWYQQSLDQGLQFLIQYYNGEERAKGNILERFSAQQFPDLHSELNLSSLELGDSALYFCASSVEGRQGAGEKLFFGSGTQLSVL.